This T cell receptor (beta chain) was obtained from a study of T cells in Graves' hyperthyroidism and ophthalmopathy. Amplification targeted TCR beta CDR3 regions from RNA transcripts. The HTBI primer set drove a first-round RT-PCR of the TCR CDR3. TCRdb re-derived calls from the multiplex PCR reads in MiXCR, one entry per CDR3 protein. The sample holds about 290,000 distinct CDR3 sequences, over 15% seen once. This clonotype has only a few counts. Germline-derived CDR1 and CDR2 are SGHDT and YYEEEE. Germline trimming cut 5 bases from V and 7 bases from J; bases unmatched to any gene: 14. The CDR3 is 15 residues long.

The sample comprised blood. V gene TRBV5-6 combines with J gene TRBJ2-7; TRBD1 matches at 8 bases. This TCR was recovered from a woman aged 55-70 years with Graves' ophthalmopathy. CDR3 bases: TGTGCCAGCAGTTTAAAAGGACAGGGAGTCTTTGAGCAGTACTTC. Its protein is CASSLKGQGVFEQYF.